One and the same sample provided the 21 T cell receptor beta chains below, sequenced in a study of CD8+ T cells in alopecia areata. Once RNA had been extracted, it was reverse transcribed into cDNA to act as the sequencing template. Produced via immunoSEQ multiplex PCR; TCRdb's table is partial and in-frame only. The profile shows some 100,000 clones, less than 70% of them singletons. Sequenced material: CD4+ T cells sorted from blood. Source of these receptors: a human donor in good health.

The V and J genes are TRBV5-4 and TRBJ1-2; D not resolved. CDR1 is SGHNT, CDR2 YYREEE, per germline (reference sequence). The V end lost 0 bases, the J end lost 4 bases, and 7 bases lay between the germline ends. The CDR3 is made up of 13 amino acids. The CDR3 region is CASSLADLYGYTF. The CDR3 DNA reads TGTGCCAGCAGCTTGGCCGACCTCTATGGCTACACCTTC. The complete variable domain, with remaining parts taken from reference TRBV5-4 and TRBJ1-2, reads ETGVTQSPTHLIKTRGQQVTLRCSSQSGHNTVSWYQQALGQGPQFIFQYYREEENGRGNFPPRFSGLQFPNYSSELNVNALELDDSALYLCASSLADLYGYTFGSGTRLTVV.

The chain combines TRBV30 with TRBJ2-6; D may match TRBD1 or TRBD2 (5 bases each). CDR3 size: 17 residues. Germline lookup yields CDR1 GTSNPN and CDR2 SVGIG (reference sequence). Trimming stripped 3 bases from V and 0 bases from J, with 15 bases between. The CDR3 DNA is TGTGCCTGGAGCCGGGACCGGTACTTCTCTGGGGCCAACGTCCTGACTTTC. Translated: CAWSRDRYFSGANVLTF.

This clone was counted once. CDR3 sequence (DNA): TGTGCCAGCACCTTAAGACGGAGTCAGCCCCAGCATTTT. As protein: CASTLRRSQPQHF. The chain employs TRBV27 and TRBJ1-5; D not resolved. The CDR3 sequence is 13 residues long. V lost 7 bases and J lost 6, with 13 bases in between. CDR1 and CDR2 from the germline V gene are MNHEY and SMNVEV (reference sequence).

The chain links TRBV6-5 to TRBJ1-6, with D perhaps TRBD1 (6 bases). The CDR3 spans 14 residues. Germline CDR1 reads MNHEY; CDR2 reads SVGAGI. V lost 4 bases and J lost 7, with 11 bases in between. CDR3 sequence (DNA): TGTGCCAGCAGTTCCGGGACAAAGAATTCACCCCTCCACTTT. Protein: CASSSGTKNSPLHF.

This chain uses TRBV7-2 with TRBJ2-3, with TRBD2 matching 12 bases. With V trimmed by 10 bases and J by 5 bases, 13 bases remained unmatched. The germline V gene has CDR1 SGHTA and CDR2 FQGNSA. The length of the CDR3 is 16 residues. The CDR3 bases are TGTGCCACGGCTCCTAGCGGGGGGGGAGCGATAGATACGCAGTATTTT. It encodes CATAPSGGGAIDTQYF.

CDR3 coding DNA: TGTGCCAGCAGTCCCCTGCTCAGGGGCGTCCAAACAAACAATGAGCAGTTCTTC. This codes for CASSPLLRGVQTNNEQFF. The chain recombines TRBV5-6 with TRBJ2-1, with D possibly matching TRBD1 (6 bases). The CDR3 loop spans 18 amino acids. Germline V gives CDR1 SGHDT, CDR2 YYEEEE. V was cut by 5 bases and J by 5 bases, with 26 bases left in between.

The V and J genes are TRBV2 and TRBJ2-3; perhaps TRBD2 as D (6 bases). CDR1 and CDR2 (germline): SNHLY, FYNNEI. The CDR3 extends over 15 amino acids. Trimming left V 7 bases short and J 3 bases short, with 17 bases between. The CDR3 sequence: CASNLGGTGTDTQYF. CDR3 nucleotides: TGTGCCAGCAATCTAGGAGGGACCGGGACAGATACGCAGTATTTT.

This clone has a handful of counts. The CDR3 protein is CASSLWGGNTEAFF. The CDR3 DNA sequence: TGCGCCAGCAGCTTGTGGGGTGGGAACACTGAAGCTTTCTTT. V is TRBV5-1 and J is TRBJ1-1, with D uncertain. Trimming left V 1 base short and J 1 base short, with 8 bases between. The germline V gene has CDR1 SGHRS and CDR2 YFSETQ. The CDR3 contains 14 residues.

This clone appeared a few times. The chain couples TRBV27 to TRBJ2-3; D is perhaps TRBD1 (5 bases). With 7 bases removed from V and 3 bases from J, the gap between germline ends came to 11 bases. This CDR3 region has 13 residues. The germline CDR1 and CDR2 sequences are MNHEY and SMNVEV (reference sequence). The CDR3 DNA is TGTGCCAGCACCTGGGGCCCTACAGATACGCAGTATTTT. It codes for CASTWGPTDTQYF.

The gene calls are TRBV2 and TRBJ1-5; the D gene is possibly TRBD1 (5 bases). CDR1 is SNHLY and CDR2 is FYNNEI in the germline V gene. V shed 3 bases and J shed 6 bases, with 12 bases lying between them. This CDR3 contains 14 residues. Written as DNA, the CDR3 is TGTGCCAGCAGTGAGTCAGGGCGGGTTCAGCCCCAGCATTTT. Its protein is CASSESGRVQPQHF. Full variable domain (rest looked up from reference TRBV2 and TRBJ1-5): EPEVTQTPSHQVTQMGQEVILRCVPISNHLYFYWYRQILGQKVEFLVSFYNNEISEKSEIFDDQFSVERPDGSNFTLKIRSTKLEDSAMYFCASSESGRVQPQHFGDGTRLSIL.

The chain joins TRBV2 to TRBJ1-1, with D maybe TRBD1 (6 bases). CDR1 is SNHLY and CDR2 is FYNNEI in the germline V gene. This CDR3 is 11 amino acids long. The germline V and J ends were trimmed by 8 bases and 6 bases, with 10 bases remaining between them. CDR3 sequence (DNA): TGTGCCAGCGCACAGGGAGCTGAAGCTTTCTTT. Translated: CASAQGAEAFF.

The chain carries TRBV5-1 and TRBJ2-5; tentatively, D is TRBD1 or TRBD2 (5 bases each). V was clipped by 2 bases and J by 3 bases, with 11 bases between them. The CDR3 length is 14 residues. Germline lookup yields CDR1 SGHRS and CDR2 YFSETQ. CDR3 in DNA: TGCGCCAGCAGCTTCCGGGACGCTAAAGAGACCCAGTACTTC. Translated, it gives CASSFRDAKETQYF. Combining the CDR3 with reference TRBV5-1 and TRBJ2-5 gives the whole variable domain KAGVTQTPRYLIKTRGQQVTLSCSPISGHRSVSWYQQTPGQGLQFLFEYFSETQRNKGNFPGRFSGRQFSNSRSEMNVSTLELGDSALYLCASSFRDAKETQYFGPGTRLLVL.

The chain recombines TRBV4-1 with TRBJ2-1, with D perhaps matching TRBD2 (5 bases). This CDR3 has 13 amino acids. Germline CDR1 is MGHRA and CDR2 is YSYEKL. Trimming cost V 1 base and J 4 bases, with 5 bases left between them. CDR3 residues: CASSQAGYNEQFF. CDR3 nucleotides: TGCGCCAGCAGCCAAGCGGGGTACAATGAGCAGTTCTTC.

The chain has TRBV4-1 and TRBJ2-6, with no clear D. This CDR3 spans 16 amino acids. Trimming shortened V by 0 bases and J by 4 bases, and 10 bases separated the two germline ends. Looked up from germline, CDR1 is MGHRA and CDR2 is YSYEKL. As DNA, the CDR3 is TGCGCCAGCAGCCAAGAAGGGAAGATGGGGGCCAACGTCCTGACTTTC. It translates to CASSQEGKMGANVLTF.

The chain is built from TRBV29-1 and TRBJ2-3; D remains unclear. V was pared by 1 base and J by 5 bases, with 7 bases between. The CDR3 extends over 12 amino acids. Germline loops: CDR1 SQVTM, CDR2 ANQGSEA. Here the CDR3 reads CSVEGAKDTQYF. CDR3 bases: TGCAGCGTTGAAGGGGCGAAAGATACGCAGTATTTT.

The V gene is TRBV11-2, the J gene TRBJ1-1; no reliable D call. There are 14 residues in the CDR3. V was trimmed by 1 base and J by 3 bases, leaving 9 bases between them. Germline V gene sequence: CDR1 SGHAT, CDR2 FQNNGV. This CDR3 is CASSLGRWDTEAFF. The CDR3 region has the DNA TGTGCCAGCAGCTTAGGGCGATGGGACACTGAAGCTTTCTTT.

The V gene is TRBV7-6, the J gene TRBJ2-1, with 12 bases fitting TRBD1. This CDR3 has 16 amino acids. Germline lookup yields CDR1 SGHVS and CDR2 FNYEAQ. The trim removed 5 bases at V and 10 bases at J, leaving 12 bases unmatched. CDR3 DNA sequence: TGTGCCAGCAGCGTGGGTCCGGGACAGGGGGCTCAAGAGCAGTTCTTC. Its translation: CASSVGPGQGAQEQFF.

The chain uses TRBV7-9 and TRBJ2-5; TRBD2 aligns across 9 bases. Germline loops: CDR1 SEHNR, CDR2 FQNEAQ (reference sequence). Trimming removed 1 base from V and 4 bases from J; junction bases left unmatched: 7. The CDR3 spans 16 residues. CDR3: CASSLGISGGRETQYF. In nucleotides, the CDR3 is TGTGCCAGCAGCTTAGGAATTAGCGGGGGTCGAGAGACCCAGTACTTC.

The chain uses TRBV19 and TRBJ1-1; TRBD1 matches at 7 bases. The CDR3 is made up of 14 amino acids. Germline V CDR1 and CDR2: LNHDA, SQIVND (reference sequence). The V segment lost 5 bases and the J segment 3 bases; nucleotides outside the gene matches: 6. In nucleotides, the CDR3 is TGTGCCAGTAGTGCGGGACAGCAGTACACTGAAGCTTTCTTT. It specifies CASSAGQQYTEAFF.

The chain joins TRBV30 to TRBJ1-5; no reliable D call. CDR3 length: 13 residues. The germline V and J ends were trimmed by 3 bases and 7 bases, with 13 bases remaining between them. Germline V gene data show CDR1 as GTSNPN and CDR2 as SVGIG (reference sequence). The DNA for the CDR3 is TGTGCCTGGAGCACCACGCCGAGGCAGCCCCAGCATTTT. This sequence encodes CAWSTTPRQPQHF.

J is TRBJ2-5 and V is TRBV18, with TRBD1 identical over 10 bases. J was trimmed by 2 bases and V by 2 bases; bases with no gene match: 2. CDR1 and CDR2 from the germline V gene are KGHSH and LQKENI. This CDR3 spans 15 amino acids. The DNA for the CDR3 is TGTGCCAGCTCACCAAGGACAGGGGGACAAGAGACCCAGTACTTC. It is translated as CASSPRTGGQETQYF.